This TCR beta chain derives from a study of T cells in Graves' hyperthyroidism and ophthalmopathy. Study observations and caveats: Most clonotypes expanded in thyroid above 0.001 were likewise present in blood.

This clonotype has a handful of counts. The antigen is unknown. V lost 2 bases and J lost 3, with 8 bases in between. Germline V CDR1 and CDR2: SGHTA, FQGNSA. CDR3 length: 13 amino acids. Amplification targeted TCR beta CDR3 regions from RNA transcripts. First-round RT-PCR with HTBI primers amplified the TCR CDR3 region. TCRdb used MiXCR to reprocess the multiplex PCR reads, holding one entry per CDR3 protein. The sample includes approximately 560,000 distinct CDR3 sequences, around 46% of them seen just once. This TCR derives from a woman under 30 with Graves' hyperthyroidism. The chain couples TRBV7-2 to TRBJ2-7, with unresolved D. Sequencing was done on a sample of peripheral blood or thyroid tissue (not recorded which). CDR3 sequence: CASSLLVRYEQYF. CDR3 sequence (DNA): TGTGCCAGCAGCTTATTGGTTCGCTACGAGCAGTACTTC.